This note documents a single T cell receptor (beta chain) sequence. The sample holds a few counts of this clonotype. Its recognized antigen is unknown. The sample holds no much larger clone one base away, and base qualities are not on file. This entry comes from a study of identical twins (dated by TCRdb to about 2016). About the full investigation: TCR alpha and beta repertoires from monozygotic twins, unrelated adults of various ages and cord blood were deep-sequenced to test whether fetal clonotypes persist. To rule out contamination, the twin experiments were replicated at different times with different library preparation protocols. Overall study outcomes, separate from this receptor: Zero-insertion analyses could be partly confounded by invariant T cells such as MAIT and iNKT, though diverse VJ usage argued against such confounding for most clonotypes. Compared with coincidental sharing between unrelated individuals, an excess of low generation-probability sequences was observed among out-of-frame TCR alpha sequences shared between twins. Conclusions relied on cross-sectional statistical analysis, since the same donors could not be followed over many years. The excess sharing between twins in beta out-of-frame sequences was weaker because fewer shared sequences reduced the signal-to-noise ratio. Out-of-frame TCR alpha sharing in monozygotic twins was systematically underestimated by recombination models, whereas sharing between unrelated individuals was in agreement with the recombination models. Abundant cord blood beta clonotypes carried fewer insertions; young adult naive repertoires showed a weaker similar trend, while memory repertoires showed none.

The library came from 5' RACE. Data came from an Illumina HiSeq 2000. Template switching introduced a universal primer binding site; the final cDNA contained a unique molecular identifier, enabling accurate counting of TCR cDNA molecules. Specific primers in the conserved constant-segment region were used to synthesize first-strand cDNA for TCR alpha and beta chains. To control for contamination, each cDNA library was double barcoded with a SMART-Mk sample barcode plus Illumina barcodes. TruSeq adapter sequences, together with Illumina sample barcodes, were added in two successive PCR steps. The Illumina HiSeq platform was used with custom primers to sequence TCR alpha and beta cDNA libraries. The authors processed their data as follows. MiGEC processed the raw reads to extract unique molecular identifiers, while MiXCR was used to determine the CDR3 positions. Recombination models were inferred per individual with the repgenHMM and IGoR tools using an EM algorithm. The tcR package in R was used for shared clonotype analysis, with sharing normalized by the product of cloneset sizes. To study raw recombination free of thymic and clonal selection effects, out-of-frame nonproductive sequences were analyzed. TCRdb trimmed public reads at Q25 via fastp, called clones via MiXCR and kept in-frame beta chains. Each entry is one CDR3 protein sequence, shown with its most common DNA and genes. The V and J calls follow TCRdb's processing rather than the paper's. The sample yields 750,000 to 950,000 distinct CDR3 sequences; 9% to 15% were counted once. The top ten hold 1.5% to 2% of the sample.

Every donor in the study was a healthy Caucasian. The twin cohort comprised three pairs of female monozygotic twins, all aged roughly 18 to 30 years. RNA for TCR libraries was isolated from peripheral blood mononuclear cells. Its CDR3 holds 13 amino acids, cysteine through phenylalanine. CDR3 DNA only is kept here, 39 bases in frame from base 1. Taken from the germline V gene, the CDR1 and CDR2 loops are SQVTM and ANQGSEA. V and J are truncated by 3 bases and 1 base respectively, leaving an intervening sequence of 9 bases. The same specimen was also included in a second study, on yellow fever vaccine responses in identical twins. Drawing on the second study: The authors reported that the T cell response to vaccination in identical twins appeared partly convergent and partly personalized. In the study, vaccine-responding T cell clones were precisely tracked in identical twins.

The chain is encoded by TRBV29-1 joined to TRBJ2-5, with no D gene named confidently. The clonotype was recovered from a woman between 18 and 30 years old in good health. Sequencing was carried out using PBMCs. The base sequence is TGCAGCGTTGAGGCGGACCCCCAAGAGACCCAGTACTTC. This encodes CSVEADPQETQYF.